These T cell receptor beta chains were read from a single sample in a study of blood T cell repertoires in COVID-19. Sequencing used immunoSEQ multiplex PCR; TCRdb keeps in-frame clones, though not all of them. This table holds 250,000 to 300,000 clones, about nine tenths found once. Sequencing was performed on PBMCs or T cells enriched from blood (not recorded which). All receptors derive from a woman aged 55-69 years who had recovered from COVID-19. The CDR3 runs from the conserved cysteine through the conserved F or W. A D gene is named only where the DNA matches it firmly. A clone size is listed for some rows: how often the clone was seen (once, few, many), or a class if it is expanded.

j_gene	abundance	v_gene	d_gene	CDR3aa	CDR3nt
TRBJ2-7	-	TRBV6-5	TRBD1	CASSTGTGLREQYF	TGTGCCAGCAGTACCGGGACAGGGCTCCGCGAGCAGTACTTC
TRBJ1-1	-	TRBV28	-	CASSSGGGGTEAFF	TGTGCCAGCAGTTCAGGTGGAGGAGGAACTGAAGCTTTCTTT
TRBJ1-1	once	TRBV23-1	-	CASSLVAHTEAFF	TGCGCCAGCAGTCTGGTAGCTCACACTGAAGCTTTCTTT
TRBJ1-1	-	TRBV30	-	CAWSFGQLNTEAFF	TGTGCCTGGAGTTTTGGACAGTTGAACACTGAAGCTTTCTTT
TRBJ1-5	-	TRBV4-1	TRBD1	CASSYQGGSNQPQHF	TGCGCCAGCAGCTACCAGGGGGGTAGCAATCAGCCCCAGCATTTT
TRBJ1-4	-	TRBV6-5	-	CASSRVYENEKLFF	TGTGCCAGCAGCCGCGTGTATGAAAATGAAAAACTGTTTTTT
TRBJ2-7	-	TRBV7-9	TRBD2	CASSLASGNYEQYF	TGTGCCAGCAGCTTAGCTAGCGGGAACTACGAGCAGTACTTC
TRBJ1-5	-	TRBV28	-	CASNPPGQPQHF	TGTGCCAGCAACCCCCCGGGTCAGCCCCAGCATTTT
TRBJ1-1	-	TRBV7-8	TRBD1	CASSTGQGTEAFF	TGTGCCAGCAGCACGGGACAGGGGACTGAAGCTTTCTTT
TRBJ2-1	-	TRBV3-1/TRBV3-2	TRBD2	CASSQEGLGNEQFF	TGTGCCAGCAGCCAAGAGGGACTAGGGAATGAGCAGTTCTTC
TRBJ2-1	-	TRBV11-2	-	CASSLIFGAENEQFF	TGTGCCAGCAGCTTGATATTCGGTGCGGAAAATGAGCAGTTCTTC
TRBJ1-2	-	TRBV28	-	CASSASQGSNYGYTF	TGTGCCAGCAGTGCCTCCCAGGGTTCTAACTATGGCTACACCTTC
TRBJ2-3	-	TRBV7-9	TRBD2	CASSRGTSGSQTDTQYF	TGTGCCAGCAGTCGTGGGACTAGCGGGAGTCAGACAGATACGCAGTATTTT
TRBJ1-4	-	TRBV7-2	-	CASSLLGAFNEKLFF	TGTGCCAGCAGCCTCTTGGGGGCCTTTAATGAAAAACTGTTTTTT
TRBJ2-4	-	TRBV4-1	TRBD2	CASSPLGAGVQNIQYF	TGCGCCAGCAGCCCCCTTGGGGCGGGAGTGCAAAACATTCAGTACTTC
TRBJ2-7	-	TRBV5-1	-	CASSLNGGGLYEQYF	TGCGCCAGCAGCTTGAACGGCGGGGGCCTCTACGAGCAGTACTTC
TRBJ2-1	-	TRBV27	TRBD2	CASSPAELAGFYNEQFF	TGTGCCAGCAGTCCGGCCGAACTAGCGGGATTCTACAATGAGCAGTTCTTC
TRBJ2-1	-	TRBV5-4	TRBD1	CASSWDRGYNEQFF	TGTGCCAGCAGCTGGGACAGAGGCTACAATGAGCAGTTCTTC
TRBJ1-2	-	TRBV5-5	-	CASSLDGSYTF	TGTGCCAGCAGCTTGGACGGGTCCTACACCTTC
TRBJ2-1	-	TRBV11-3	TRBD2	CASSHGLAAYNEQFF	TGTGCCAGCAGCCACGGACTAGCGGCCTACAATGAGCAGTTCTTC
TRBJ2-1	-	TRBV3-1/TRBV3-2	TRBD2	CASSQQTSGGADEQFF	TGTGCCAGCAGCCAGCAGACTAGCGGGGGGGCCGATGAGCAGTTCTTC
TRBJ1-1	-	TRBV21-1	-	CASSIDRVRGLFF	TGTGCCAGCAGCATCGACAGGGTAAGGGGTCTGTTCTTT
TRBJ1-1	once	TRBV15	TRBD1	CATSRGQGRTNTEAFF	TGTGCCACCAGCAGAGGACAGGGGAGGACGAACACTGAAGCTTTCTTT
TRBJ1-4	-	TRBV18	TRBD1	CASSPGSTGYGKLFF	TGTGCCAGCTCACCAGGGTCGACAGGGTATGGGAAACTGTTTTTT
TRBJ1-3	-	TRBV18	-	CASSTGPGNTIYF	TGTGCCAGCTCGACAGGTCCCGGAAACACCATATATTTT